This T cell receptor beta chain comes out of a study of blood T cell repertoires in COVID-19. About the research overall: Samples representing acute and convalescent COVID-19 were sourced from the United States, Italy and Spain. T cells, B-cell-depleted T cells, or PBMCs provided the cDNA or gDNA that served as material.

Original data processing: Amplification with reference gene primers provided the estimates of nucleated cell counts. The table came from immunoSEQ multiplex PCR; TCRdb's copy has only in-frame clones and leaves some out. For V, J and clone size, that table is used; D and trimming come from the DNA. This table holds about 34,000 clones, roughly 80% found once. The V gene's germline CDR1 is MNHEY and CDR2 SVGAGI. The CDR3 is made up of 14 amino acids. Trimming removed 6 bases from V and 8 bases from J; junction bases left unmatched: 9. V gene TRBV6-5 combines with J gene TRBJ2-1; TRBD1 aligns across 8 bases. The sequence was collected from a woman aged 65 to 85 with acute or convalescent COVID-19. Sequenced sample: peripheral blood. CDR3: CASRKDRVVDEQFF. As DNA, the CDR3 is TGTGCCAGCAGAAAGGACAGGGTGGTCGATGAGCAGTTCTTC.